Here is one TCR beta chain with its context. The protocol was immunoSEQ multiplex PCR, while the TCRdb copy is restricted to in-frame clones and leaves out a portion. Among about 60,000 clones listed, over 75% were seen once. Germline loops: CDR1 SGHTA, CDR2 FQGNSA. J was trimmed by 1 base and V by 5 bases; bases with no gene match: 5. The CDR3 runs 15 residues. The data were obtained in a study of blood T cell repertoires in COVID-19. Study overall: Collection of acute and convalescent COVID-19 samples took place in the United States, Italy and Spain. Sources were T cells, B-cell-depleted T cells, or PBMCs; the material itself was cDNA or gDNA.

The V and J genes are TRBV7-2 and TRBJ2-5; 9 bases map to TRBD2. The material sequenced was peripheral blood. The clonotype comes from a human donor in a cohort sampled during active COVID-19. DNA for the CDR3: TGTGCCAGCAGCGGTAGCGGGGGAGCCCAAGAGACCCAGTACTTC. As protein: CASSGSGGAQETQYF.